Listed here are 26 T cell receptor beta chains from one sample, sequenced in a study of T cell responses to AZD1222 COVID-19 vaccine. Sequenced by immunoSEQ multiplex PCR; TCRdb stores in-frame clones only, minus some. The data show some 120,000 clones, around nine tenths seen once. This specimen consisted of peripheral blood, obtained on day 0 of MenACWY control vaccination. Every receptor here comes from an adult in good health.

The V call is TRBV20-1, the J call TRBJ1-1; no clear D gene. CDR3 length equals 11 residues. The V end was cut by 3 bases, the J end by 0 bases, with 2 bases between. From germline, CDR1 is DFQATT and CDR2 SNEGSKA (reference sequence). In DNA, the CDR3 is TGCAGTGCTAGTTTGAACACTGAAGCTTTCTTT. This translates into CSASLNTEAFF.

The V and J genes are TRBV6-5 and TRBJ1-6; unclear D gene. Trimming took 2 bases from V and 1 from J, leaving 6 bases between them. Germline values: CDR1 MNHEY, CDR2 SVGAGI. The CDR3 sequence is 15 residues long. In DNA, the CDR3 is TGTGCCAGCAGTTACAGTGGGTCCTATAATTCACCCCTCCACTTT. Its protein product is CASSYSGSYNSPLHF.

The chain employs TRBV18 and TRBJ1-2, with 8 bases fitting TRBD1. The V and J ends lost 3 bases and 5 bases, in that order; junction bases with no gene match: 8. This CDR3 comprises 15 residues. Germline loops: CDR1 KGHSH, CDR2 LQKENI. Here the CDR3 DNA reads TGTGCCAGCTCACCCTCGACAGGGGCGGGGTATGGCTACACCTTC. Translating gives CASSPSTGAGYGYTF.

The rearrangement joins TRBV5-4 to TRBJ2-3; 9 bases match TRBD2. There are 13 residues in the CDR3. Germline V gene lookup returns CDR1 SGHNT and CDR2 YYREEE (reference sequence). V dropped 1 base and J dropped 9; count of bases not matched to a gene: 3. The chain's CDR3 is CASSLQREETQYF. The CDR3 region has the DNA TGTGCCAGCAGCTTGCAGCGGGAGGAAACGCAGTATTTT.

In DNA form, the CDR3 reads TGTGCCAGCAGTGACCGGGACGTCGCCCCTAATTCACCCCTCCACTTT. Its protein is CASSDRDVAPNSPLHF. The chain employs TRBV2 and TRBJ1-6; perhaps TRBD1 as D (5 bases). The germline CDR1 and CDR2 sequences are SNHLY and FYNNEI. This CDR3 region has 16 residues. V dropped 3 bases and J dropped 6 bases, with 15 bases sitting between them.

The chain combines TRBV6-4 with TRBJ1-5; D may be TRBD1 (6 bases). Trimming left V 5 bases short and J 4 bases short, with 9 bases between. In germline, CDR1 is MRHNA, CDR2 SNTAGT. The CDR3 has 13 residues. The CDR3 reads CASSSGQNQPQHF. Here the CDR3 DNA reads TGTGCCAGCAGTTCCGGACAGAATCAGCCCCAGCATTTT.

This sequence joins TRBV29-1 and TRBJ1-5; TRBD1 is a possible D gene (6 bases). The CDR3 runs 12 residues. Germline V gene lookup returns CDR1 SQVTM and CDR2 ANQGSEA. The V gene lost 3 bases and the J gene lost 9 bases, with 12 bases spanning the gap. The CDR3 coding sequence is TGCAGCGTTGAGGACAGCGGGGGGCCCCAGCATTTT. Protein: CSVEDSGGPQHF. Full variable domain (rest looked up from reference TRBV29-1 and TRBJ1-5): SAVISQKPSRDICQRGTSLTIQCQVDSQVTMMFWYRQQPGQSLTLIATANQGSEATYESGFVIDKFPISRPNLTFSTLTVSNMSPEDSSIYLCSVEDSGGPQHFGDGTRLSIL.

The chain is built from TRBV7-9 and TRBJ2-7; TRBD1 is a possible D gene (6 bases). The CDR3 totals 15 residues. The germline V gene encodes CDR1 SEHNR and CDR2 FQNEAQ (reference sequence). Trimming left V 1 base short and J 6 bases short, with 16 bases between. The CDR3 sequence: CASSLVQGNRAEQYF. CDR3 coding DNA: TGTGCCAGCAGCTTAGTTCAGGGGAATCGGGCCGAGCAGTACTTC.

J is TRBJ1-1 and V is TRBV5-1; TRBD1 might be the D (5 bases). The V end lost 0 bases, the J end lost 1 base, and 10 bases lay between the germline ends. The CDR3 spans 15 residues. Germline V lookup: CDR1 SGHRS, CDR2 YFSETQ. CDR3 protein: CASSLVVGANTEAFF. The CDR3 coding sequence is TGCGCCAGCAGCTTGGTTGTAGGGGCGAACACTGAAGCTTTCTTT. The whole variable domain, remainder taken from reference TRBV5-1 and TRBJ1-1, is KAGVTQTPRYLIKTRGQQVTLSCSPISGHRSVSWYQQTPGQGLQFLFEYFSETQRNKGNFPGRFSGRQFSNSRSEMNVSTLELGDSALYLCASSLVVGANTEAFFGQGTRLTVV.

This clone came up once. CDR3 coding DNA: TGTGCCAGCAGCCCCTCGCCACTCACAGATACGCAGTATTTT. Translation: CASSPSPLTDTQYF. The chain links TRBV9 to TRBJ2-3, with unresolved D. V was shortened by 4 bases and J by 2 bases, with 11 bases between the two germline ends. Germline CDR1 reads SGDLS; CDR2 reads YYNGEE. The CDR3 extends over 14 amino acids.

This clone was counted between two and nine times. The V and J genes are TRBV1 and TRBJ2-3; TRBD2, the table's D call, lacks a check against the DNA. TRBV1 corresponds to a pseudogene. CDR3 size: 17 residues. The CDR3 DNA is TGCACCAGCAGCCAGACCGCAACTAGCGGGTACACAGATACGCAGTATTTT. Its translation is CTSSQTATSGYTDTQYF.

The CDR3 loop is CASSSGQDYNEQFF. CDR3 nucleotides: TGTGCCAGCAGCTCAGGACAGGACTACAATGAGCAGTTCTTC. This chain connects TRBV7-3 to TRBJ2-1, with 7 bases that match TRBD1. CDR1 is SGHTA and CDR2 is FQGTGA in the germline V gene. The CDR3 has 14 residues. Trimming at V came to 4 bases and at J to 3 bases, leaving 3 bases not matched to a gene.

This clone was observed a handful of times. The genes are TRBV6-5 and TRBJ1-2; D gene ambiguous. In germline, CDR1 is MNHEY, CDR2 SVGAGI. Trimming left V 6 bases short and J 6 bases short, with 11 bases between. The CDR3 extends over 12 amino acids. CDR3: CASRPGFDGYTF. DNA for the CDR3: TGTGCCAGCAGGCCCGGGTTTGATGGCTACACCTTC.

J is TRBJ2-4 and V is TRBV29-1; D is uncertain. The length of the CDR3 is 14 residues. CDR1 is SQVTM and CDR2 is ANQGSEA in the germline V gene. V was trimmed by 4 bases and J by 2 bases, leaving 12 bases between them. CDR3 loop: CSVVVGYPKNIQYF. The CDR3 nucleotides are TGCAGCGTTGTTGTTGGATACCCCAAAAACATTCAGTACTTC.

V gene TRBV6-4 combines with J gene TRBJ2-3, with D possibly matching TRBD2 (5 bases). Between the trimmed V and J ends, which lost 0 bases and 6 bases, there was a span of 10 bases. The CDR3 contains 14 residues. CDR1 is MRHNA, CDR2 SNTAGT, per germline. The CDR3, as DNA: TGTGCCAGCAGTGACTCCGGGGAGAGTGATACGCAGTATTTT. Residues: CASSDSGESDTQYF.

The chain recombines TRBV7-2 with TRBJ1-6; TRBD1 aligns across 9 bases. This CDR3 is 14 amino acids long. V lost 5 bases to trimming and J lost 7 bases; unmatched junction nucleotides: 3. Germline values: CDR1 SGHTA, CDR2 FQGNSA. The CDR3 loop is CASSLGTGNSPLHF. The CDR3 DNA follows: TGTGCCAGCAGCCTAGGGACAGGGAATTCACCCCTCCACTTT.

V gene TRBV20-1 combines with J gene TRBJ1-4; TRBD1 might be the D (5 bases). V lost 3 bases, J lost 15 bases, and 20 bases lay in between. The CDR3 contains 13 residues. Germline V gene sequence: CDR1 DFQATT, CDR2 SNEGSKA (reference sequence). CDR3 bases: TGCAGTGCTAGTTTGGGGAGGCGGGGCTCTATGTTTTTT. This encodes CSASLGRRGSMFF.

The CDR3 DNA sequence: TGTGCCAGCAGTCCGACACAGAGCTCGAACACTGAAGCTTTCTTT. Translation gives CASSPTQSSNTEAFF. This sequence joins TRBV27 and TRBJ1-1; D gene ambiguous. In germline, CDR1 is MNHEY, CDR2 SMNVEV (reference sequence). This CDR3 comprises 15 residues. V lost 5 bases to trimming and J lost 1 base, with 14 bases between them.

The V call is TRBV7-2, the J call TRBJ2-7; D possibly corresponds to TRBD1 (6 bases). With 3 bases removed from V and 7 bases from J, the gap between germline ends came to 19 bases. Germline values: CDR1 SGHTA, CDR2 FQGNSA. This CDR3 is 15 amino acids long. The CDR3 DNA reads as TGTGCCAGCAGCTTTCGGCCAGGGGTAAAATGGGAGCAGTACTTC. This encodes CASSFRPGVKWEQYF. Full variable domain (rest looked up from reference TRBV7-2 and TRBJ2-7): GAGVSQSPSNKVTEKGKDVELRCDPISGHTALYWYRQSLGQGLEFLIYFQGNSAPDKSGLPSDRFSAERTGGSVSTLTIQRTQQEDSAVYLCASSFRPGVKWEQYFGPGTRLTVT.

The J gene is TRBJ2-5, the V gene TRBV18; D is perhaps TRBD2 (7 bases). CDR1 and CDR2 from the germline V gene are KGHSH and LQKENI. V dropped 3 bases and J dropped 4 bases, with 18 bases sitting between them. CDR3 length: 16 amino acids. DNA of the CDR3: TGTGCCAGCTCACCTCTGAGCGGGAAAGGGGGAGAGACCCAGTACTTC. Translated: CASSPLSGKGGETQYF.

With regard to this clone: The same CDR3 can be traced to other DNA sequences in this sample. The rearrangement joins TRBV5-1 to TRBJ2-5; TRBD1 agrees at 11 bases. CDR1 SGHRS and CDR2 YFSETQ come from the germline V gene. This CDR3 has 16 residues. The V segment lost 4 bases and the J segment 0 bases; nucleotides outside the gene matches: 5. The CDR3 region has the DNA TGCGCCAGCAGCGGTGGGACAGGGGGGTACCAAGAGACCCAGTACTTC. Encoded protein: CASSGGTGGYQETQYF.

This clone was detected only once. The V call is TRBV7-8, the J call TRBJ2-2, with D perhaps TRBD2 (5 bases). The CDR3 loop spans 16 amino acids. Germline loops: CDR1 SGHVS, CDR2 FQNEAQ. Between the trimmed V and J ends, which lost 1 base and 0 bases, there was a span of 9 bases. In DNA, the CDR3 is TGTGCCAGCAGCTTAGATCCCGGGACGAACACCGGGGAGCTGTTTTTT. It yields the protein CASSLDPGTNTGELFF.

Turning to this clone: A read error may be the cause here, since a much bigger clone is one base away. The rearrangement uses TRBV6-2 or TRBV6-3 and TRBJ2-3; 12 bases fit TRBD2. Trimming cost V 5 bases and J 3 bases; bases outside gene matches: 3. CDR1 and CDR2 from the germline V gene are MNHEY and SVGEGT. This CDR3 is 15 amino acids long. In DNA, the CDR3 is TGTGCCAGCAGTCTGACTAGCGGGAGTACAGATACGCAGTATTTT. It yields the protein CASSLTSGSTDTQYF.

The chain combines TRBV7-9 with TRBJ1-4; TRBD1 might be the D (6 bases). Germline-derived CDR1 and CDR2 are SEHNR and FQNEAQ (reference sequence). The CDR3 has 15 residues. Trimming left V 1 base short and J 5 bases short, with 11 bases between. CDR3 coding DNA: TGTGCCAGCAGCTTAGGTCAGGGGTTCAATGAAAAACTGTTTTTT. Protein sequence: CASSLGQGFNEKLFF. Using reference TRBV7-9 and TRBJ1-4 for the parts outside the CDR3, the full variable domain is DTGVSQNPRHKITKRGQNVTFRCDPISEHNRLYWYRQTLGQGPEFLTYFQNEAQLEKSRLLSDRFSAERPKGSFSTLEIQRTEQGDSAMYLCASSLGQGFNEKLFFGSGTQLSVL.

The chain couples TRBV27 to TRBJ2-7, with 9 bases matching TRBD1. Germline V gene data show CDR1 as MNHEY and CDR2 as SMNVEV (reference sequence). The CDR3 is made up of 15 amino acids. The V segment lost 6 bases and the J segment 2 bases; nucleotides outside the gene matches: 8. CDR3 nucleotides: TGTGCCAGCAGGCGGTCTACAGGGGGCACCTACGAGCAGTACTTC. It yields the protein CASRRSTGGTYEQYF.

The chain employs TRBV5-8 and TRBJ1-1; D gene uncertain. Germline V CDR1 and CDR2: SGHTS, YDEGEE. V gave up 2 bases and J gave up 4 bases, with 3 bases separating them. The CDR3 has 11 residues. CDR3 sequence reads: CASSLSTEAFF. As DNA, the CDR3 is TGTGCCAGCAGCTTAAGCACTGAAGCTTTCTTT.